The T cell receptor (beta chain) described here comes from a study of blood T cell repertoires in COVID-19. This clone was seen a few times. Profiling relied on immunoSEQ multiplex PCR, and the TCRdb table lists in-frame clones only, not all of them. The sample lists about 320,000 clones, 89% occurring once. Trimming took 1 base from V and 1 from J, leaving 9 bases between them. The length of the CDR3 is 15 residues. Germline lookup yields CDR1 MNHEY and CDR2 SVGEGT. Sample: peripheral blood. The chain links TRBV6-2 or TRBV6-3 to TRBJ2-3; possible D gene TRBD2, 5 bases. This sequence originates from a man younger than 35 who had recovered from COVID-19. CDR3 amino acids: CASSYYGVGTDTQYF. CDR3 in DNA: TGTGCCAGCAGTTACTACGGGGTGGGCACAGATACGCAGTATTTT.